This T cell receptor (beta chain) was captured in a study of Tregs in tolerant kidney transplant recipients. Study-level points and caveats: Findings come from small patient numbers and require larger validation.

The method was immunoSEQ multiplex PCR; TCRdb's version includes in-frame clones alone and lacks a portion of them. This sample contains some 22,000 clones. Concerning this clone itself: Its antigen is currently unknown. The CDR3 extends 3 residues past the end of the read, so its final part is completed from the germline J gene.

With V trimmed by 6 bases and J by 2 bases, 5 bases remained unmatched. The length of the CDR3 is 15 residues. Germline CDR1 DFQATT, CDR2 SNEGSKA (reference sequence). Related graft donors supplied nonmyeloablative bone marrow transplants, and mixed chimerism was transient. Thawed PBMCs were FACS-sorted into unstimulated CD4+CD25+CD127- regulatory T cells, CD4+CD25- non-regulatory cells, CD4 and CD8 cells. Sequencing used CD4+ T cells from blood (PBMCs), obtained 6 months after the transplant. The chain combines TRBV20-1 with TRBJ2-6, with 9 bases matching TRBD1. The receptor was isolated from a human patient who received a combined kidney and bone marrow transplant. Some T cells may be graft donor cells. This chain's CDR3 is CSARGDRAGANVLTF. CDR3 DNA, as far as it was read: TGCAGTGCAAGGGGGGACAGGGCTGGGGCCAACGTC.